This TCR beta chain was sequenced for a study of blood T cell repertoires in COVID-19 (TCRdb year 2020). Describing the broader study: Collaborator samples came from the United States, Italy and Spain and covered acute and convalescent phases of COVID-19. Nearly every sample came with metadata listing a de-identified subject ID, COVID-19 status, age in years and sex. A freely available public database, intended as a resource for researchers studying the immune response to SARS-CoV-2, is where the repertoires were released. Samples were obtained from the ongoing ImmuneRACE study (first 160 participants) and from 1,000 to 1,500 subjects provided by 6 global collaborators. Subjects who had been exposed to COVID-19, were actively infected with it, or had recovered from it provided the deeply sampled blood TCRbeta repertoires that made up the dataset. The prospective study material was composed of cDNA or gDNA derived from T cells, B-cell-depleted T cells, or PBMCs. Where available, HLA class I and class II types were obtained from metadata supplied by the sample provider rather than from assay-based typing. On the study overall, not on this receptor specifically: The amount of clinical and demographic metadata varied by source and participant and was provided uncurated.

TCRbeta CDR3 regions were amplified from genomic DNA by means of the immunoSEQ Assay, a bias-controlled multiplex PCR. The study's processing was this. Nucleated cell counts per sample were estimated from amplification of reference gene primers within the assay. To quantify the absolute abundance of each unique TCRbeta CDR3 rearrangement, sequence reads were collapsed and filtered. Productive Simpson clonality was computed per sample as the square root of Simpson's diversity index over productive rearrangements. TCRdb re-hosts the immuneACCESS table, in-frame sequences only. Its copies lack some clones; in the studies checked, an unresolved V gene accounts for under half of them, and the cause for the rest is not known. V, J and clone size were drawn from that table, and D and trimming were deduced from the DNA. This sample holds around 220,000 clones; 75% to 90% were observed only once. The top ten clones comprise about 6% of the sample.

Worth noting for this clone: Its binding antigen is unknown. No base qualities exist here, and no much larger clone lies one base off it.

Participants in the prospective study were enrolled through a virtual design, were aged about 18 to 100 years, and lived in under 25 United States geographic areas. To assign participants to cohorts, the prospective study relied on clinical history that participants themselves reported in a screening survey and a study questionnaire. Mobile phlebotomists in the prospective study collected whole blood, serum and a nasopharyngeal or oropharyngeal swab from every participant. Additional blood draws and questionnaires over an approximately two-month period could optionally be provided by prospective study participants. Before DNA extraction, blood samples from the prospective study were shipped at room temperature or frozen. CDR1 and CDR2 were assigned from the germline V gene (reference sequence) as LNHDA and SQIVND. V was cut back by 9 bases and J by 2 bases, leaving a gap of 20 bases between them. The CDR3 holds 15 amino acids from the cysteine to the phenylalanine. Only CDR3 DNA remains: 45 bases, in frame from the first base.

The TCR was taken from a woman in her twenties or thirties with acute COVID-19. Material: PBMCs or T cells enriched from blood (not recorded which). This sequence uses TRBV19 and TRBJ2-7; TRBD1 could be the D gene, as 6 bases match. The nucleotide sequence reads TGTGCCAGCGCTTCACCGGGACACGGAGCCTACGAGCAGTACTTC. It encodes CASASPGHGAYEQYF.